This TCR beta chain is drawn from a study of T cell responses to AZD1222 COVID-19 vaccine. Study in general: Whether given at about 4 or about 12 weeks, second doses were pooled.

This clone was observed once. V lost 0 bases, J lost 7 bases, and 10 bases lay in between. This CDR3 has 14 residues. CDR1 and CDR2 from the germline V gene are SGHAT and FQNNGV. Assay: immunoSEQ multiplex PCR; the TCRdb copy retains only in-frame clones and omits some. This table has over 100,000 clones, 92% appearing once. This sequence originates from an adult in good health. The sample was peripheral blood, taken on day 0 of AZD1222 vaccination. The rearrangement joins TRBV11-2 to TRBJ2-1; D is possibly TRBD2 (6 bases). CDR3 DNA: TGTGCCAGCAGCTTAGAGGAGGGATGGAATGAGCAGTTCTTC. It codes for CASSLEEGWNEQFF.